The present TCR beta chain was sequenced within a study of blood T cells in healthy people across ages. The authors ran a second PCR of roughly 6 to 12 cycles using a sample-barcoded 5' primer and a J-beta primer mix. TCRdb recomputed calls from the 5' RACE reads with MiXCR, one row per CDR3 protein. The sample includes more than 1.4 million distinct CDR3 sequences, 42% of them seen just once. Note on this clonotype: Its antigen is unknown.

Germline V gene sequence: CDR1 KGHSH, CDR2 LQKENI. With 3 bases clipped from V and 4 bases from J, the junction kept 13 bases outside the gene matches. The CDR3 covers 17 residues. Overall study findings and caveats: TCR beta diversity, measured per million T cells, fell in a roughly linear way with age. Naive CD4+ cell counts and diversity both ran higher in long-lived than in aged donors.

This receptor was obtained from a woman under 30 in good health. Material for sequencing was blood. The chain recombines TRBV18 with TRBJ2-7, with 9 bases lining up with TRBD2. The CDR3 nucleotides are TGTGCCAGCTCACCCCGACTAGCGGACGTGCTTAGGTACGAGCAGTACTTC. It encodes CASSPRLADVLRYEQYF.